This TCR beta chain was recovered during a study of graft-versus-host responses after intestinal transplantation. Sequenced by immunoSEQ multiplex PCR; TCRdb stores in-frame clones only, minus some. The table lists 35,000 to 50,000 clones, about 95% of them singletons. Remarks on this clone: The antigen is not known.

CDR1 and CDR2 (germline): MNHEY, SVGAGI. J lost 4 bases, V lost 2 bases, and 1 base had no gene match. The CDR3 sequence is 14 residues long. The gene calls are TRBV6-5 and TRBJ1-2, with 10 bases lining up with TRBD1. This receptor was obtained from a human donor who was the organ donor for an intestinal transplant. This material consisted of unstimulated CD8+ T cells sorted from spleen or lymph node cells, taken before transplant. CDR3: CASSYGTGAYGYTF. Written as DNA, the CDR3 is TGTGCCAGCAGTTACGGGACAGGGGCCTATGGCTACACCTTC.